Detailed here is one TCR beta chain. Assay: immunoSEQ multiplex PCR; the TCRdb copy retains only in-frame clones and omits some. The repertoire has 99,000 or so clones, around 83% of them found once; the top ten carry approximately 3.3%. This record comes from a study of blood T cell repertoires in COVID-19. Germline loops: CDR1 KGHSH, CDR2 LQKENI. The CDR3 is made up of 17 amino acids. J was trimmed by 4 bases and V by 0 bases; bases with no gene match: 9. The receptor's source is a woman aged 80 or over with active or convalescent COVID-19. The rearrangement uses TRBV18 and TRBJ1-5; 7 bases align to TRBD1. The sequencing input was peripheral blood. The CDR3 reads CASSPPPGGVRNQPQHF. CDR3 sequence (DNA): TGTGCCAGCTCACCACCTCCAGGGGGAGTCAGAAATCAGCCCCAGCATTTT. The full variable domain, rest sourced from reference TRBV18 and TRBJ1-5, is NAGVMQNPRHLVRRRGQEARLRCSPMKGHSHVYWYRQLPEEGLKFMVYLQKENIIDESGMPKERFSAEFPKEGPSILRIQQVVRGDSAAYFCASSPPPGGVRNQPQHFGDGTRLSIL.